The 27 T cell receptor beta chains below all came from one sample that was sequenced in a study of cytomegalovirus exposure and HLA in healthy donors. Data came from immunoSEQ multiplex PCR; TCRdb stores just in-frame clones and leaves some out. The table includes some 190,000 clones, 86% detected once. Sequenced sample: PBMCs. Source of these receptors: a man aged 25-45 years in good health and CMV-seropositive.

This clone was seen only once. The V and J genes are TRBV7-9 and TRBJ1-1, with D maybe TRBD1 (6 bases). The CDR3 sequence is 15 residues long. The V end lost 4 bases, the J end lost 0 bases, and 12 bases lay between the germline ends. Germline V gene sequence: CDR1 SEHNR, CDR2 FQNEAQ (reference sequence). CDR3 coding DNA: TGTGCCAGCAGCTACCCGGGACACTTGAACACTGAAGCTTTCTTT. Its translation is CASSYPGHLNTEAFF. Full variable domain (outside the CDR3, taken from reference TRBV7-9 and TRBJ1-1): DTGVSQNPRHKITKRGQNVTFRCDPISEHNRLYWYRQTLGQGPEFLTYFQNEAQLEKSRLLSDRFSAERPKGSFSTLEIQRTEQGDSAMYLCASSYPGHLNTEAFFGQGTRLTVV.

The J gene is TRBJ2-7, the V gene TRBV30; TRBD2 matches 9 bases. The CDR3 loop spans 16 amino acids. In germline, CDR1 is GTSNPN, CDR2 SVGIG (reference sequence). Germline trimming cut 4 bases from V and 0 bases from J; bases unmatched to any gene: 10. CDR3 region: CAWIGASGDASYEQYF. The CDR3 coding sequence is TGTGCCTGGATAGGGGCTAGCGGGGATGCCTCCTACGAGCAGTACTTC.

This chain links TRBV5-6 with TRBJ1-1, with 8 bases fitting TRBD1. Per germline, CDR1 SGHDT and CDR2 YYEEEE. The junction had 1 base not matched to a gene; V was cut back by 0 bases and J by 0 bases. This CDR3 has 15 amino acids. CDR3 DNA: TGTGCCAGCAGCTTGGTGGACAGGGTGAACACTGAAGCTTTCTTT. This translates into CASSLVDRVNTEAFF.

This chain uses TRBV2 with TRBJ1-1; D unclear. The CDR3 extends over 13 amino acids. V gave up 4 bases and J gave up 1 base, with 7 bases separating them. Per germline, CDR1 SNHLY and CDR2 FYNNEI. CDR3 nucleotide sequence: TGTGCCAGCAGTGGGGAAAGGAACACTGAAGCTTTCTTT. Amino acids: CASSGERNTEAFF.

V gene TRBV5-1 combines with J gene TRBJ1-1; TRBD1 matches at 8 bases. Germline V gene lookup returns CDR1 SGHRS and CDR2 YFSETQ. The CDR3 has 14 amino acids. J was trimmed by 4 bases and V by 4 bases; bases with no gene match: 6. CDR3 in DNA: TGCGCCAGCAGCACCACAGGGGGGGCCACTGAAGCTTTCTTT. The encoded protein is CASSTTGGATEAFF.

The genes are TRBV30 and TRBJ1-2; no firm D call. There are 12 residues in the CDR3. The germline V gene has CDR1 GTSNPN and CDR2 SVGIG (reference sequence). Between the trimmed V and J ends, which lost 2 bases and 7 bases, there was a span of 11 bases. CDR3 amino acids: CAWSFAQAGYTF. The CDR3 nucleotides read TGTGCCTGGAGTTTCGCCCAGGCTGGCTACACCTTC. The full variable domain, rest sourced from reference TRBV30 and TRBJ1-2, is SQTIHQWPATLVQPVGSPLSLECTVEGTSNPNLYWYRQAAGRGLQLLFYSVGIGQISSEVPQNLSASRPQDRQFILSSKKLLLSDSGFYLCAWSFAQAGYTFGSGTRLTVV.

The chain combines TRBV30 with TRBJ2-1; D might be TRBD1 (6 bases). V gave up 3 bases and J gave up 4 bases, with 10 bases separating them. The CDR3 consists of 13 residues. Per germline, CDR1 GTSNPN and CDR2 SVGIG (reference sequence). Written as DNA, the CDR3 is TGTGCCTGGAGGGGGGCCTCTTACAATGAGCAGTTCTTC. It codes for CAWRGASYNEQFF.

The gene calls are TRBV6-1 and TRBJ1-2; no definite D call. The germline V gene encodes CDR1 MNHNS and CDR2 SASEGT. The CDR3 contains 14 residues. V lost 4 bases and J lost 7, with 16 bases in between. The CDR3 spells CASSALTLPGGYTF. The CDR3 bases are TGTGCCAGCAGTGCCCTGACCCTACCTGGTGGCTACACCTTC.

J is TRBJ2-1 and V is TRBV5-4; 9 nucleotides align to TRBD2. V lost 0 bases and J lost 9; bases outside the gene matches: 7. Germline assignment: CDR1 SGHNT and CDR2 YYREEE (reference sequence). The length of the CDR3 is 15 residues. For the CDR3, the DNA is TGTGCCAGCAGCTTGGACTTAGCGGGAGCCGGTGAGCAGTTCTTC. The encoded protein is CASSLDLAGAGEQFF.

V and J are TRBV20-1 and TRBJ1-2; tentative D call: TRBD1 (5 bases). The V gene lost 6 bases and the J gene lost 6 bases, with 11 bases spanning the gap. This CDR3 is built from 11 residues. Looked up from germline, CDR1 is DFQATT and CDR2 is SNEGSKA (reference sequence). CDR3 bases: TGCAGTGCCCCCGGGGGAGATGGCTACACCTTC. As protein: CSAPGGDGYTF.

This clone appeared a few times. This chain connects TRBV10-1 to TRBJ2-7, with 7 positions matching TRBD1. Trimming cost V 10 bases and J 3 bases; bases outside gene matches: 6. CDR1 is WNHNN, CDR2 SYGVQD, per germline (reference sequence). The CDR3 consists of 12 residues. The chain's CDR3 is CATSTGNYEQYF. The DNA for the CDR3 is TGCGCCACCTCGACAGGGAACTACGAGCAGTACTTC.

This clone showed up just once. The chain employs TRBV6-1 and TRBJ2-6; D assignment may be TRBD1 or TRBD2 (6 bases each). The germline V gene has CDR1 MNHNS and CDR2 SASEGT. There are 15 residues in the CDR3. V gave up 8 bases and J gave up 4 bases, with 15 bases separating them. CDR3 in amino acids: CASSLRGAGANVLTF. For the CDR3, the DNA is TGTGCCAGCTCACTTAGGGGGGCGGGGGCCAACGTCCTGACTTTC.

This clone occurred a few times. CDR3 DNA: TGCGCCAGCAGCCAAGTTCAGGGCATGAACACTGAAGCTTTCTTT. Protein: CASSQVQGMNTEAFF. This chain connects TRBV4-1 to TRBJ1-1, with a tentative D call TRBD1 (5 bases). V lost 1 base to trimming and J lost 0 bases, with 9 bases between them. Germline lookup yields CDR1 MGHRA and CDR2 YSYEKL. The CDR3 contains 15 residues.

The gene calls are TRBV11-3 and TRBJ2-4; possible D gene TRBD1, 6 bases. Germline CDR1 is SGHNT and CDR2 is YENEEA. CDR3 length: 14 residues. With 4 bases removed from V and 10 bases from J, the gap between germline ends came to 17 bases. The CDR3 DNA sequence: TGTGCCAGCAGCTCTCCCCCCGCGACAGGAATTCAGTACTTC. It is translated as CASSSPPATGIQYF.

The CDR3 DNA reads TGTGCCAGCAGCGGACAGGGCCGCCGCGGACAAGAGACCCAGTACTTC. Amino acids: CASSGQGRRGQETQYF. This chain links TRBV11-2 with TRBJ2-5, with 8 positions matching TRBD1. Germline V gives CDR1 SGHAT, CDR2 FQNNGV. The CDR3 is 16 residues long. The V gene end was trimmed by 5 bases and the J gene end by 2 bases; junction bases not matched to a gene: 10. Drawing the rest from reference TRBV11-2 and TRBJ2-5, the complete variable domain is EAGVAQSPRYKIIEKRQSVAFWCNPISGHATLYWYQQILGQGPKLLIQFQNNGVVDDSQLPKDRFSAERLKGVDSTLKIQPAKLEDSAVYLCASSGQGRRGQETQYFGPGTRLLVL.

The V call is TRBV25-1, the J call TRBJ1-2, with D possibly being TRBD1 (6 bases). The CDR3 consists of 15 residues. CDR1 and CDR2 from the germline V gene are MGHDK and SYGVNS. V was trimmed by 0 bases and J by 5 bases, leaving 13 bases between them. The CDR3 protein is CASSEYLDSPYGYTF. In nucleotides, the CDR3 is TGTGCCAGCAGTGAATATTTGGACAGCCCATATGGCTACACCTTC.

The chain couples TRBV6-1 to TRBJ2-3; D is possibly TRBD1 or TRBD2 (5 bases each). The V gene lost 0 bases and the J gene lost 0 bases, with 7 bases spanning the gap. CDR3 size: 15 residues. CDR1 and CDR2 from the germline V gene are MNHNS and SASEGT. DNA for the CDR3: TGTGCCAGCAGTGAAGCGGGACCTAGCACAGATACGCAGTATTTT. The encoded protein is CASSEAGPSTDTQYF.

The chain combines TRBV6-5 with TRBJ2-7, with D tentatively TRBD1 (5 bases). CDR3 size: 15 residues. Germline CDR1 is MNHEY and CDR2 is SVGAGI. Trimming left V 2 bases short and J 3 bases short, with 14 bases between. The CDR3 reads CASSYQPLGLYEQYF. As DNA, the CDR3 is TGTGCCAGCAGTTACCAGCCCTTGGGGCTCTACGAGCAGTACTTC.

The CDR3 sequence: CASSPGTGEIEKLFF. In DNA form, the CDR3 reads TGCGCCAGCAGCCCCGGGACAGGGGAGATTGAAAAACTGTTTTTT. This sequence joins TRBV5-1 and TRBJ1-4; 10 bases are shared with TRBD1. Germline CDR1 SGHRS, CDR2 YFSETQ. The CDR3 consists of 15 residues. Germline trimming cut 4 bases from V and 7 bases from J; bases unmatched to any gene: 7.

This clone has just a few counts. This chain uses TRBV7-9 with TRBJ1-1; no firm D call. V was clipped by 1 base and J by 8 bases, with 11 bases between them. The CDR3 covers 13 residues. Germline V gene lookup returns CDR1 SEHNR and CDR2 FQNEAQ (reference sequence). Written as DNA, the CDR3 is TGTGCCAGCAGCTTAGGCGGTGGGATCGAAGCTTTCTTT. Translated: CASSLGGGIEAFF.

In nucleotides, the CDR3 is TGTGCCAGCAGCTTAAGCGCTCAGCTCGAGCAGTACTTC. It codes for CASSLSAQLEQYF. The chain employs TRBV7-3 and TRBJ2-7; D remains ambiguous. V was pared by 1 base and J by 6 bases, with 10 bases between. From germline, CDR1 is SGHTA and CDR2 FQGTGA. The CDR3 runs 13 residues.

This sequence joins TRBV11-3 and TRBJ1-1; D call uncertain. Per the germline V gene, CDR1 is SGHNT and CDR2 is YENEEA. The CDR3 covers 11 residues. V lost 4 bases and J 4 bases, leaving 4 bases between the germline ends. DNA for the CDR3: TGTGCCAGCAGCTATGTCACTGAAGCTTTCTTT. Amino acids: CASSYVTEAFF.

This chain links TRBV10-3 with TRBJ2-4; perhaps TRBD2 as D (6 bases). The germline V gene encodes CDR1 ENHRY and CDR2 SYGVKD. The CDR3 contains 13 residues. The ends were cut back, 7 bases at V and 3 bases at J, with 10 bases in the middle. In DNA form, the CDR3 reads TGTGCCATCATGGAGGGAGGCAAAAACATTCAGTACTTC. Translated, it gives CAIMEGGKNIQYF.

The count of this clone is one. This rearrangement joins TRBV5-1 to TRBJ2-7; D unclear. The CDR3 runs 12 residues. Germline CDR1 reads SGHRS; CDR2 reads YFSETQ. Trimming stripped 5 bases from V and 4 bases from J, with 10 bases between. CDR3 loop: CASRSSIYEQYF. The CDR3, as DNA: TGCGCCAGCAGATCGTCCATTTACGAGCAGTACTTC. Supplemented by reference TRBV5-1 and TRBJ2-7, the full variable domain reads KAGVTQTPRYLIKTRGQQVTLSCSPISGHRSVSWYQQTPGQGLQFLFEYFSETQRNKGNFPGRFSGRQFSNSRSEMNVSTLELGDSALYLCASRSSIYEQYFGPGTRLTVT.

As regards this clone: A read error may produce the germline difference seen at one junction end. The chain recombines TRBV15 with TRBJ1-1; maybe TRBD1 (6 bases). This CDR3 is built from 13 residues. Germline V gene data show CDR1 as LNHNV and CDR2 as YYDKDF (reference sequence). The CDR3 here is CATSRSGHTEAFF. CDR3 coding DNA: TGTGCCACCAGCAGGTCGGGACACACGGAAGCTTTCTTT.

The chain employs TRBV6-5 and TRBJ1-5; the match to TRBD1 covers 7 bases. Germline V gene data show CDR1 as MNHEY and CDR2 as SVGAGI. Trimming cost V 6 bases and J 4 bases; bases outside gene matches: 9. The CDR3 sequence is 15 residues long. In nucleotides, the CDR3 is TGTGCCAGCAGCCGCGGGACAGCGATAAATCAGCCCCAGCATTTT. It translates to CASSRGTAINQPQHF.

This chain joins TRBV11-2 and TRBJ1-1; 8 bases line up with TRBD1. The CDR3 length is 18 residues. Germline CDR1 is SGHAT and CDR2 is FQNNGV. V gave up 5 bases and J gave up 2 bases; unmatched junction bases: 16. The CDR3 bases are TGTGCCAGCAGCCCGTTAGGAGCAGGGGGCCTAGTTAACACTGAAGCTTTCTTT. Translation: CASSPLGAGGLVNTEAFF. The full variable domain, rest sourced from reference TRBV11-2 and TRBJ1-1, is EAGVAQSPRYKIIEKRQSVAFWCNPISGHATLYWYQQILGQGPKLLIQFQNNGVVDDSQLPKDRFSAERLKGVDSTLKIQPAKLEDSAVYLCASSPLGAGGLVNTEAFFGQGTRLTVV.